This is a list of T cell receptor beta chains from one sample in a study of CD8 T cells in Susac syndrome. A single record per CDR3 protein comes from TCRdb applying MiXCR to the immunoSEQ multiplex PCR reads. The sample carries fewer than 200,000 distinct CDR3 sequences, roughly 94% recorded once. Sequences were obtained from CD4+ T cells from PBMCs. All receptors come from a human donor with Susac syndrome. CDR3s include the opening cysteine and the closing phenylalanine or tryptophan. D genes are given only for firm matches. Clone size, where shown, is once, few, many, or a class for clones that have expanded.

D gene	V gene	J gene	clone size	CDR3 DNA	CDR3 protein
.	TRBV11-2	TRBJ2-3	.	TGTGCCAGCAGCTTAGGCCTGTACGGCACAGATACGCAGTATTTT	CASSLGLYGTDTQYF
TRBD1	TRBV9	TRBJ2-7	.	TGTGCCAGCAGCGTTTCTGGGACAGTCTACGAGCAGTACTTC	CASSVSGTVYEQYF
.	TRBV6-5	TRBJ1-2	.	TGTGCCAGCAGTTACACGGACAGCAGCTATGGCTACACCTTC	CASSYTDSSYGYTF
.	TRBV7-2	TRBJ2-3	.	TGTGCCAGCAGCACCGACATAAGCACAGATACGCAGTATTTT	CASSTDISTDTQYF
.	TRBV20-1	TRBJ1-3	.	TGCAGTGCTAGGGGAGGGACTGGAGGCTCTGGAAACACCATATATTTT	CSARGGTGGSGNTIYF
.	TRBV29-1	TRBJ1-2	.	TGCAGCGTTGGGCAGGAATCTAACTATGGCTACACCTTC	CSVGQESNYGYTF
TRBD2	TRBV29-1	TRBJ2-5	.	TGCAGCGTTGCCCGCCGGGCTAGCGGGGGGTCATCGTACCAAGAGACCCAGTACTTC	CSVARRASGGSSYQETQYF
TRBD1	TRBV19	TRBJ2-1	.	TGTGCCAGTAGTACATACGCAGGGACAGCCTACAATGAGCAGTTCTTC	CASSTYAGTAYNEQFF
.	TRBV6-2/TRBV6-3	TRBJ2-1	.	TGTGCCAGCAGCAGCCAGCGGGCAAAAACGAATGAGCAGTTCTTC	CASSSQRAKTNEQFF
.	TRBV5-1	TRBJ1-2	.	TGCGCCAGCAGCTTGGGACAGGCGGGCTTTGGCTACACCTTC	CASSLGQAGFGYTF
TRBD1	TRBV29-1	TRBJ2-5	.	TGCAGCGTTGAGGTTGGGACAGTGCAGACCCAGTACTTC	CSVEVGTVQTQYF
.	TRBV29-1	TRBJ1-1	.	TGCAGCAGTAACAGGGTGGGTACTGAAGCTTTCTTT	CSSNRVGTEAFF
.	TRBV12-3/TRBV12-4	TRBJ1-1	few	TGTGCCAGCAGTTTATGGGGTGAAGCTTTCTTT	CASSLWGEAFF
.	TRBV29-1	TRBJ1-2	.	TGCAGCGTTGAGGTAAACTATGGCTACACCTTC	CSVEVNYGYTF
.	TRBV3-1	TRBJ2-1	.	TGTGCCAGCAGCCAAGGGAGGGCCACAGAGCAGTTCTTC	CASSQGRATEQFF
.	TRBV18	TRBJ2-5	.	TGTGCCAGCTCACCAGACGAGACCCAGTACTTC	CASSPDETQYF
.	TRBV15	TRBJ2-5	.	TGTGCCACCAGCAGAGGTCAGGGGCTCCAAGAGACCCAGTACTTC	CATSRGQGLQETQYF
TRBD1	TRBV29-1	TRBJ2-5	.	TGCAGCGTTGGCTCCGGACAGGGTGAGACCCAGTACTTC	CSVGSGQGETQYF
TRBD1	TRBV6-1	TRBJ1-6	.	TGTGCCAGCAGTGAAGCTGGACAGGGATGGGATAATTCACCCCTCCACTTT	CASSEAGQGWDNSPLHF
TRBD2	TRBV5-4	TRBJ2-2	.	TGTGCCAGCAGCTTGATAGCGGGGAACACCGGGGAGCTGTTTTTT	CASSLIAGNTGELFF
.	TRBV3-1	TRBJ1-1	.	TGTGCCAGCAGCCCCCTGAGGGGGACCACTGAAGCTTTCTTT	CASSPLRGTTEAFF
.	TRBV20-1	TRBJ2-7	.	TGCAGTGCTTCGACAGTACCCTACGAGCAGTACTTC	CSASTVPYEQYF
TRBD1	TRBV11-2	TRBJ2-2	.	TGTGCCAGCAGCTTCCCGACAGGGAGCACCGGGGAGCTGTTTTTT	CASSFPTGSTGELFF
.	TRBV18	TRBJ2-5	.	TGTGCCAGCTCACCACCGCGTACAGGGCTGGAGACCCAGTACTTC	CASSPPRTGLETQYF
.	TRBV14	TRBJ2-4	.	TGTGCCAGCAGCCCTTGGGAAGCCAAAAACATTCAGTACTTC	CASSPWEAKNIQYF
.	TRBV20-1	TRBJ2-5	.	TGCAGTGCTAGATCCTTGGGGTCAGGGGCTGGAACCCAGTACTTC	CSARSLGSGAGTQYF
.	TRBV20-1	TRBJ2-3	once	TGCAGTGCTAGAGAGGGGTTACGCACAGATACGCAGTATTTT	CSAREGLRTDTQYF
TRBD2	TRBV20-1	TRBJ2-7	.	TGCAGTGCTAGAGATGTTAGCGGGGCCTACGAGCAGTACTTC	CSARDVSGAYEQYF
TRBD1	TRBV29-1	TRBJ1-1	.	TGCAGCGTCCCTCAGGGGGCAGGTAACACTGAAGCTTTCTTT	CSVPQGAGNTEAFF
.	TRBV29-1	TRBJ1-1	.	TGCAGCGTTGAATCCAGGGCCACTAACACTGAAGCTTTCTTT	CSVESRATNTEAFF
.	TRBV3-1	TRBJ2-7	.	TGTGCCAGCAGCCCTCCGACTACTACCTACGAGCAGTACTTC	CASSPPTTTYEQYF
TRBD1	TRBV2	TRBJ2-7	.	TGTGCCAGCAGTGTCGACAGGGGGCGGTATGGCGAGCAGTACTTC	CASSVDRGRYGEQYF
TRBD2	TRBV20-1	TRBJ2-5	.	TGCAGTGCTACACCTCTCAGGACCTCAGGGACTAGCGGGGGGCGTGAGACCCAGTACTTC	CSATPLRTSGTSGGRETQYF
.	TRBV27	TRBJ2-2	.	TGTGCCAGCAGGAGGTCCCGGAACACCGGGGAGCTGTTTTTT	CASRRSRNTGELFF
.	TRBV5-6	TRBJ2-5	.	TGTGCCAGCAGCTTGGCCCCAGCGGATCAAGAGACCCAGTACTTC	CASSLAPADQETQYF
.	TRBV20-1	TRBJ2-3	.	TGCAGTGCGCGAGACGGGGGAATCACAGATACGCAGTATTTT	CSARDGGITDTQYF
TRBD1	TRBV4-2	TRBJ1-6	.	TGTGCCAGCAGCCCCCCCGGGACAGGAAGTGAATCACCCCTCCACTTT	CASSPPGTGSESPLHF
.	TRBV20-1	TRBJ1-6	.	TGCAGTGCCAGGGAGGGTCGTAATTCACCCCTCCACTTT	CSAREGRNSPLHF
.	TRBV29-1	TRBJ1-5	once	TGCAGCGTCCGGGACGGAGGTAGGGAGCAGCCCCAGCATTTT	CSVRDGGREQPQHF
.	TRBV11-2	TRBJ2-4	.	TGTGCCAGCAGCTTAGCAGGATCCAAAAACATTCAGTACTTC	CASSLAGSKNIQYF
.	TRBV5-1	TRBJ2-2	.	TGCGCCAGCAGCTTCGGGACGGCGGACACCGGGGAGCTGTTTTTT	CASSFGTADTGELFF
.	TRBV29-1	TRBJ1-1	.	TGCAGCGTTGATGTCAGCAGCACTGAAGCTTTCTTT	CSVDVSSTEAFF
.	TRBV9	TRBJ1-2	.	TGTGCCAGCAGAGGGATGGGACACCTCGACTATGGCTACACCTTC	CASRGMGHLDYGYTF
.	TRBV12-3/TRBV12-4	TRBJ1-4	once	TGTGCCAGCACGGTTGCGGTTGGGGAAAAACTGTTTTTT	CASTVAVGEKLFF
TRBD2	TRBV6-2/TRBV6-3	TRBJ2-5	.	TGTGCCAGCAGCCTCCCGGGACTAGGGACCCAGTACTTC	CASSLPGLGTQYF
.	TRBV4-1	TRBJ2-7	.	TGCGCCAGCAGCCAAGAGATAACCTACGAGCAGTACTTC	CASSQEITYEQYF
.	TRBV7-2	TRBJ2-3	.	TGTGCCAGCAGTCGAGACCGGTTCACAGATACGCAGTATTTT	CASSRDRFTDTQYF
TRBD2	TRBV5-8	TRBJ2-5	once	TGTGCCAGCAGCTCCGGACTAGCGGGGGGGCCAGAAGAGACCCAGTACTTC	CASSSGLAGGPEETQYF
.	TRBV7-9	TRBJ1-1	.	TGTGCCAGCAGCGCCTTAGGGGACACTGAAGCTTTCTTT	CASSALGDTEAFF